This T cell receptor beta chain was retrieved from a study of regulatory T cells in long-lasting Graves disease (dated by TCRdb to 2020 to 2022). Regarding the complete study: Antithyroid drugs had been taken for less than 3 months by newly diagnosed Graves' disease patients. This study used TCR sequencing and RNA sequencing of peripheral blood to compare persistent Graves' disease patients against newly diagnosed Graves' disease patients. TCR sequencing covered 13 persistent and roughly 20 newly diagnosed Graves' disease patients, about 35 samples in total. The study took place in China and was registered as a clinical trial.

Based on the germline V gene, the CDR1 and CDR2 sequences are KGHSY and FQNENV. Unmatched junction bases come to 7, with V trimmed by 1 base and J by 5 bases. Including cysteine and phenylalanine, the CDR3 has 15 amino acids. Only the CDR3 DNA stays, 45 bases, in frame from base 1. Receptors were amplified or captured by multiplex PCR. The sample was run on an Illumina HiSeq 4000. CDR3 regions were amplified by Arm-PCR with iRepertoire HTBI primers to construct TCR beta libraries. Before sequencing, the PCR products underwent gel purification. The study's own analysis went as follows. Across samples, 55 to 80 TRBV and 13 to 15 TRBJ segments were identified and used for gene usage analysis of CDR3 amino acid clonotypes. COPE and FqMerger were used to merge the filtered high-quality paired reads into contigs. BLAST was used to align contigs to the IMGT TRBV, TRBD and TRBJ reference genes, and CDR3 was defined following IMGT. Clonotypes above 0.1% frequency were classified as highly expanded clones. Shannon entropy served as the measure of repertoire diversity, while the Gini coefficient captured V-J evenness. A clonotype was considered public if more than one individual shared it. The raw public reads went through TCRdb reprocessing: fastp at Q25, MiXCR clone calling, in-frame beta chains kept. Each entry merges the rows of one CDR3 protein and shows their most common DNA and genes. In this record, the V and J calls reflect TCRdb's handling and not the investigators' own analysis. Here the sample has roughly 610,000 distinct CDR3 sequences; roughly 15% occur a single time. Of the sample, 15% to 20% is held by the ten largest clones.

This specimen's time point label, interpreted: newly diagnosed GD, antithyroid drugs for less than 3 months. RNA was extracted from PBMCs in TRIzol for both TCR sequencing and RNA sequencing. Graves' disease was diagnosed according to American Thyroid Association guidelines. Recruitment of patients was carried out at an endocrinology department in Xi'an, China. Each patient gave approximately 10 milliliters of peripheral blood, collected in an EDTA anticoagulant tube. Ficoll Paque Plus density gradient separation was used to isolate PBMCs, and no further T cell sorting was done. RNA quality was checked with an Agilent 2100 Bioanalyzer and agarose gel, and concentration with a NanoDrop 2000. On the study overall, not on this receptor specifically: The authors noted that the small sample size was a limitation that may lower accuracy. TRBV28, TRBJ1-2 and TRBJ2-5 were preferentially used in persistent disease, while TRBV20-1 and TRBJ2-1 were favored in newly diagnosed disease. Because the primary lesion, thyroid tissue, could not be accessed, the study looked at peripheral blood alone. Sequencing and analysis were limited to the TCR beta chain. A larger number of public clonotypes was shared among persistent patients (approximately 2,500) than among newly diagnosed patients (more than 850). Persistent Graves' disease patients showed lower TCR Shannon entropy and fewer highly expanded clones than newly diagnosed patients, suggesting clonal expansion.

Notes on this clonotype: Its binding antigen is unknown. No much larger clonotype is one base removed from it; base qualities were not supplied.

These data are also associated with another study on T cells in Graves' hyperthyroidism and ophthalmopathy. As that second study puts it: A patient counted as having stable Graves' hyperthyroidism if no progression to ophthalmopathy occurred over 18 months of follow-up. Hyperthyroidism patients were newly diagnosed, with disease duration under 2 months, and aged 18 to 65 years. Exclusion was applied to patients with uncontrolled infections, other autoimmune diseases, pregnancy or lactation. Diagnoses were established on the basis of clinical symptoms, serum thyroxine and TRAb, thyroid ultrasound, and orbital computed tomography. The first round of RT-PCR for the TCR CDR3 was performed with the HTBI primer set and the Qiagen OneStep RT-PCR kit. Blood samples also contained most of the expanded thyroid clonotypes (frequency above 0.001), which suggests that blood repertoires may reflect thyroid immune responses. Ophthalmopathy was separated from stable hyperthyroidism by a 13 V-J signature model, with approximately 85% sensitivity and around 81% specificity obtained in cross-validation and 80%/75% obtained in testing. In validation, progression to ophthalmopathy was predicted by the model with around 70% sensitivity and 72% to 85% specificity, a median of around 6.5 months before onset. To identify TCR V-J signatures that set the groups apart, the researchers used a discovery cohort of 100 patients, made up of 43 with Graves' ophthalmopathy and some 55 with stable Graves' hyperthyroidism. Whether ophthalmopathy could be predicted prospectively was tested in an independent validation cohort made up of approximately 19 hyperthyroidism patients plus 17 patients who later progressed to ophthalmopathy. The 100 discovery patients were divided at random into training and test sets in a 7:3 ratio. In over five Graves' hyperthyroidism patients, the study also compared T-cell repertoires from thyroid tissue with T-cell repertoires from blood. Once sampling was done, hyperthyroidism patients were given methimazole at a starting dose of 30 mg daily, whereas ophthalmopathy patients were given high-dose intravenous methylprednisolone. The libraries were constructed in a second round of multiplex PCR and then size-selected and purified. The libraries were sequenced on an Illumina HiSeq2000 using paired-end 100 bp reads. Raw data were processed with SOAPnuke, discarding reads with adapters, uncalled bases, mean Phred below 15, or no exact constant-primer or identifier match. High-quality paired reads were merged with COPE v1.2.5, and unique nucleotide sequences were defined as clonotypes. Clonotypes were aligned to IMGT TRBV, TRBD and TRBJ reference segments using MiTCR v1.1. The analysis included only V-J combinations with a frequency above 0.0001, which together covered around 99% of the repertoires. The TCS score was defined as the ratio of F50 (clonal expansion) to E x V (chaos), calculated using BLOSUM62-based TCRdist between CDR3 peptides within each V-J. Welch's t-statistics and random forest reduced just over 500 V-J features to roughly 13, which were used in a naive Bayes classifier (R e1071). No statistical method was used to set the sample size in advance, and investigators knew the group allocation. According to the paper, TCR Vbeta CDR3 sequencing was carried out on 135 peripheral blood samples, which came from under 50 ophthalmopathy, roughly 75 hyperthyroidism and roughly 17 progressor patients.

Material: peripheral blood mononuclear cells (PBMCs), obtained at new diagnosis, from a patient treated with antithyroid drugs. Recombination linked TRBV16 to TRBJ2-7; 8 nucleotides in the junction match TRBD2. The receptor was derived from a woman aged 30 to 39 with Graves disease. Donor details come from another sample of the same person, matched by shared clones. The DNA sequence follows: TGTGCCAGCAGCCAATACGGAGCGGGGGTGGACGAGCAGTACTTC. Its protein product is CASSQYGAGVDEQYF.